The 2 T cell receptor beta chains given below trace back to one sample, sequenced in a study of blood T cell repertoires in COVID-19. Only in-frame clones appear in the TCRdb table, and some are missing; sequencing was by immunoSEQ multiplex PCR. The repertoire has roughly 290,000 clones, just under 85% of them found once; the top ten carry approximately 3.8%. The sequencing input was peripheral blood. These receptors all stem from a woman in her fifties or sixties with active or convalescent COVID-19.

The rearrangement links TRBV18 to TRBJ2-2; 7 bases are shared with TRBD2. V shed 5 bases, J shed 1 base, and the junction held 1 base outside the gene matches. The CDR3 consists of 14 residues. Looked up from germline, CDR1 is KGHSH and CDR2 is LQKENI. CDR3: CASSSSGNTGELFF. The CDR3 nucleotides are TGTGCCAGCTCATCTAGCGGGAACACCGGGGAGCTGTTTTTT.

This chain connects TRBV6-5 to TRBJ1-2; 9 positions match TRBD1. The V and J ends lost 10 bases and 3 bases, in that order; junction bases with no gene match: 6. Germline-derived CDR1 and CDR2 are MNHEY and SVGAGI. The CDR3 has 13 residues. The chain's CDR3 is CATHRGHYYGYTF. The CDR3 coding sequence is TGTGCCACTCACAGGGGGCATTACTATGGCTACACCTTC.